One T cell receptor beta chain is described in this entry. This specimen belongs to a study of blood T cell repertoires in COVID-19. For the study at large: T cells, B-cell-depleted T cells, or PBMCs supplied cDNA or gDNA.

Using immunoSEQ multiplex PCR, the repertoire was profiled, and TCRdb retains in-frame clones only, with some absent. The sample carries about 200,000 clones, about 80% recorded once. This CDR3 spans 14 amino acids. From germline, CDR1 is SGDLS and CDR2 YYNGEE. J lost 3 bases, V lost 5 bases, and 7 bases had no gene match. Recovered Cohort 3 donors showed two negative PCRs, clearance, or symptom resolution. The rearrangement joins TRBV9 to TRBJ1-1, with 7 nucleotides matching TRBD1. The TCR was taken from a man aged 40-49 years who had recovered from COVID-19. Sequencing used PBMCs or T cells enriched from blood (not recorded which). The CDR3 protein is CASSLGQVDTEAFF. The CDR3, as DNA: TGTGCCAGCAGTTTAGGACAGGTGGACACTGAAGCTTTCTTT.